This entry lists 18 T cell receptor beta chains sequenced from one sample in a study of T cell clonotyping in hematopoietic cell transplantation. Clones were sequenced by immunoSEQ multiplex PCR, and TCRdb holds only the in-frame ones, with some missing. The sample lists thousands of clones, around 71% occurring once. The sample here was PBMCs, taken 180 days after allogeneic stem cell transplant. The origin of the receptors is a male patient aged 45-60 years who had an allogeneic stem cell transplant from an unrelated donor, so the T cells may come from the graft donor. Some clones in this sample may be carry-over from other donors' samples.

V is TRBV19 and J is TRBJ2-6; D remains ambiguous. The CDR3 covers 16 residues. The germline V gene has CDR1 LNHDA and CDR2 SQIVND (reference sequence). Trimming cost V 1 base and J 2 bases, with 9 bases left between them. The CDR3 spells CASSIARLAGANVLTF. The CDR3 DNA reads TGTGCCAGTAGTATAGCCAGGTTGGCTGGGGCCAACGTCCTGACTTTC.

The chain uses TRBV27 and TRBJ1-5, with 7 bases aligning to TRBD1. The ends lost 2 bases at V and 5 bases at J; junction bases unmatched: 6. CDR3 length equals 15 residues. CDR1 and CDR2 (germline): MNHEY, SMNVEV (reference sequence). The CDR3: CASSLRPGGDQPQHF. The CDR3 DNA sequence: TGTGCCAGCAGTTTACGGCCAGGGGGTGATCAGCCCCAGCATTTT.

The CDR3 DNA is TGTGCCAGCAGCCACAATTCTGGGAATACGAATGGCTACACCTTC. Translated, it gives CASSHNSGNTNGYTF. The chain joins TRBV4-2 to TRBJ1-2; D is unclear. The CDR3 runs 15 residues. The V and J ends lost 3 bases and 6 bases respectively, with 17 bases between them. Germline CDR1 reads LGHNA; CDR2 reads YNFKEQ.

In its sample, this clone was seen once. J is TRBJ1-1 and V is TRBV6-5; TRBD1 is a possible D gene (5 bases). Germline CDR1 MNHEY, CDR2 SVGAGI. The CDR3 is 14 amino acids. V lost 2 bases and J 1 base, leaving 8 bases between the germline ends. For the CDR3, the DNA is TGTGCCAGCAGTTACGCCGGGGCGAACACTGAAGCTTTCTTT. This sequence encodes CASSYAGANTEAFF.

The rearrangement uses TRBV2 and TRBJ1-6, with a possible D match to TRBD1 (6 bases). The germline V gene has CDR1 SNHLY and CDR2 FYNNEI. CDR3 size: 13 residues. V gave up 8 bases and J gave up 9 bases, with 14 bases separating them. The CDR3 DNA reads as TGTGCCAGCCGCGTGGGGGCCCGTTCACCCCTCCACTTT. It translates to CASRVGARSPLHF.

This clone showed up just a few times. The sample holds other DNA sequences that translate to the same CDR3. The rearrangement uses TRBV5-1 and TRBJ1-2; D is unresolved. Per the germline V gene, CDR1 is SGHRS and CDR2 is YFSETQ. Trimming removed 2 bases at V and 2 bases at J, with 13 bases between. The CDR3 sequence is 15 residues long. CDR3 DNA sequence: TGCGCCAGCAGCTTCGGGTCCGGCGGCAACTATGGCTACACCTTC. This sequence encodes CASSFGSGGNYGYTF.

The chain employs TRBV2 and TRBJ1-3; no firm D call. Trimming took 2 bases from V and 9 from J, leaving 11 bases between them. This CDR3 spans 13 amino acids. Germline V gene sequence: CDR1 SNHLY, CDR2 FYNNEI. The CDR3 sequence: CASSENRGGTIYF. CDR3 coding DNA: TGTGCCAGCAGTGAAAACCGAGGTGGCACCATATATTTT.

In nucleotides, the CDR3 is TGTGCCAGCAGTTACTCAGTGGAAAAGATCACAGATACGCAGTATTTT. Translated: CASSYSVEKITDTQYF. The chain recombines TRBV6-5 with TRBJ2-3; D is undetermined. CDR1 and CDR2 (germline): MNHEY, SVGAGI. This CDR3 has 16 residues. Trimming pared 0 bases from V and 2 bases from J, leaving 12 bases between.

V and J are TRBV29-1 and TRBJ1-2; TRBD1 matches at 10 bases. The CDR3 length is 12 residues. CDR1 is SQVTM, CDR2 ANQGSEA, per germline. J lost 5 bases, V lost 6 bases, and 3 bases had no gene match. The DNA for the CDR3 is TGCAGCGTGGAGGACAGGGGGTATGGCTACACCTTC. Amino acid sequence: CSVEDRGYGYTF. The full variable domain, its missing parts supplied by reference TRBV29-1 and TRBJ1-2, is SAVISQKPSRDICQRGTSLTIQCQVDSQVTMMFWYRQQPGQSLTLIATANQGSEATYESGFVIDKFPISRPNLTFSTLTVSNMSPEDSSIYLCSVEDRGYGYTFGSGTRLTVV.

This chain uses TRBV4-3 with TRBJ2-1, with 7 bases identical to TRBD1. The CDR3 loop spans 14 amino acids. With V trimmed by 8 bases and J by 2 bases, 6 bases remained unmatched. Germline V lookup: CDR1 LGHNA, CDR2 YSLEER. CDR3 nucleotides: TGCGCCAGCGGCTGGACAGGTCCCTACAATGAGCAGTTCTTC. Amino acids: CASGWTGPYNEQFF.

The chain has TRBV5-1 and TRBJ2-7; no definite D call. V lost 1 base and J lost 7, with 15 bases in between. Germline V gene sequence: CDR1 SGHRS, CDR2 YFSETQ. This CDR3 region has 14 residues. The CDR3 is CASSLSGQTNEQYF. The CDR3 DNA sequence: TGCGCCAGCAGCTTGTCAGGCCAGACAAATGAGCAGTACTTC. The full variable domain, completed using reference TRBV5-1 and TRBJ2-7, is KAGVTQTPRYLIKTRGQQVTLSCSPISGHRSVSWYQQTPGQGLQFLFEYFSETQRNKGNFPGRFSGRQFSNSRSEMNVSTLELGDSALYLCASSLSGQTNEQYFGPGTRLTVT.

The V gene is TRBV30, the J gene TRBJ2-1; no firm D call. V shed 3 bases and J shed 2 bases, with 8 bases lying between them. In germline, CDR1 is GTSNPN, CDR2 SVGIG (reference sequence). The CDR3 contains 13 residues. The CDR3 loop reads CAWSSPAYNEQFF. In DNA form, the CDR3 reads TGTGCCTGGAGCTCGCCCGCCTACAATGAGCAGTTCTTC.

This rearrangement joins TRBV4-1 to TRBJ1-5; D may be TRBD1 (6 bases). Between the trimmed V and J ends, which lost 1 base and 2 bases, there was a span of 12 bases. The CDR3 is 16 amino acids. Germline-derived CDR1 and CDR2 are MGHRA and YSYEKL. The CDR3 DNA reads TGCGCCAGCAGCCAAGGGACAGAGCATGGCAATCAGCCCCAGCATTTT. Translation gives CASSQGTEHGNQPQHF.

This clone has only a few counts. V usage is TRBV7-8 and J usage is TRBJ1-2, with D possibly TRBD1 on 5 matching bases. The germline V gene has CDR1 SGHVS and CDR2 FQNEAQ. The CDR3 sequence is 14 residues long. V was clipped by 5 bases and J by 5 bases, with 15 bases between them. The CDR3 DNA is TGTGCCAGCAGCGGGAGGGGATTCAGATATGGCTACACCTTC. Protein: CASSGRGFRYGYTF.

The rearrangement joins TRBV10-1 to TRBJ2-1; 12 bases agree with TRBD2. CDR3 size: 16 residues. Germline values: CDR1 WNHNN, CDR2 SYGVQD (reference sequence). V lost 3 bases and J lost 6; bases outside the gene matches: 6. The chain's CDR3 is CASSESASGGANEQFF. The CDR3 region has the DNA TGCGCCAGCAGTGAATCGGCTAGCGGGGGGGCCAATGAGCAGTTCTTC.

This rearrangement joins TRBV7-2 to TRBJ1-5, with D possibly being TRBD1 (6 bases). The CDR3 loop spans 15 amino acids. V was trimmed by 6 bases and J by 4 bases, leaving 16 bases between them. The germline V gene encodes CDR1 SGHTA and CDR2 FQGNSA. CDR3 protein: CASRESGASNQPQHF. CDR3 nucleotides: TGTGCCAGCAGGGAATCGGGGGCTTCGAATCAGCCCCAGCATTTT.

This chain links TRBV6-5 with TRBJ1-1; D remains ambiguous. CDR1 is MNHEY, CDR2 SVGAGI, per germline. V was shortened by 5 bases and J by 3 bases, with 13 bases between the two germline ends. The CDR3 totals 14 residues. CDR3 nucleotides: TGTGCCAGCAGTCGTTCGGCGGTTTACACTGAAGCTTTCTTT. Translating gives CASSRSAVYTEAFF.

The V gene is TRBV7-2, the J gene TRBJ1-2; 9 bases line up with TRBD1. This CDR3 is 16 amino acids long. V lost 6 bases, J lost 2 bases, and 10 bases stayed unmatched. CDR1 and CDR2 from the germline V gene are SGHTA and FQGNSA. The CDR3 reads CASSQGGTGKNYGYTF. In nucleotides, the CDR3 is TGTGCCAGCAGTCAGGGGGGGACAGGGAAGAACTATGGCTACACCTTC.